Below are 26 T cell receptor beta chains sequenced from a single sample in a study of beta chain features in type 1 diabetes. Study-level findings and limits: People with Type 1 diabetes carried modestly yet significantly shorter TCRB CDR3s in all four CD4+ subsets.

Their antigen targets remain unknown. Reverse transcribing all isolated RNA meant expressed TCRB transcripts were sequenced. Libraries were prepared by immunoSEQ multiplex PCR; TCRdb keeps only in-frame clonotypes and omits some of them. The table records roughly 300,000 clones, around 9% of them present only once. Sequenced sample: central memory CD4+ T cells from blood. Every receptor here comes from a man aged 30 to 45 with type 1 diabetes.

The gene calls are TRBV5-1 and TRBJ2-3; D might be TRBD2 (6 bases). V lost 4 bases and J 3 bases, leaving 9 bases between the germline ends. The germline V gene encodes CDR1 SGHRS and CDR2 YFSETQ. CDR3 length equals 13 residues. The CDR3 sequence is CASSVGTTDTQYF. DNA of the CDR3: TGCGCCAGCAGCGTAGGGACTACAGATACGCAGTATTTT.

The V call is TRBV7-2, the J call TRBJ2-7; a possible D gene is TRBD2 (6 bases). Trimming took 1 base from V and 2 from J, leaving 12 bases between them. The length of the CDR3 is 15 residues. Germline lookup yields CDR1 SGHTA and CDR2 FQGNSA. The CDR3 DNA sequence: TGTGCCAGCAGCTTAGGGGCTAGCGAGACCTACGAGCAGTACTTC. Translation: CASSLGASETYEQYF.

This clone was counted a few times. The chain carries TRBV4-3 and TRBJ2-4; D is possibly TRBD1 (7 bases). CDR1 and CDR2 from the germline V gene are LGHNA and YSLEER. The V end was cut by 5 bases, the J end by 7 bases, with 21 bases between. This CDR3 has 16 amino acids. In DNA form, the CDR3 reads TGCGCCAGCAGCTCGGCAGGGGGGTCGGGGTCGAACATTCAGTACTTC. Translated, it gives CASSSAGGSGSNIQYF.

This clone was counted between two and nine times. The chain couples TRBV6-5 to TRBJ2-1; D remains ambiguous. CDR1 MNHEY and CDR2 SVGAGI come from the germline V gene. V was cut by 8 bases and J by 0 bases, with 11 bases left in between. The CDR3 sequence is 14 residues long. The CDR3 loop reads CASGLGSSYNEQFF. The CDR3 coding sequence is TGTGCCAGCGGCCTGGGAAGCTCCTACAATGAGCAGTTCTTC.

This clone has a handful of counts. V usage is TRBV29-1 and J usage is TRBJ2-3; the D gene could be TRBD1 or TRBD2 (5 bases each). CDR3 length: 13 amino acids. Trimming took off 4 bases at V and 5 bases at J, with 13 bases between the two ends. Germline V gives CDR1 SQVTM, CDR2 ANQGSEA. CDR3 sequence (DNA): TGCAGCGTTGTTCCGGGACGTGGAGATACGCAGTATTTT. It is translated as CSVVPGRGDTQYF.

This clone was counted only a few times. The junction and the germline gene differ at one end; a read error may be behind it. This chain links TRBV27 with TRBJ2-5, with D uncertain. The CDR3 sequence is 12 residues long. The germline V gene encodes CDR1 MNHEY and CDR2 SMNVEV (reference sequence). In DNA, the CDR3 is TGTGCCAGCAGCCCAAGAAGAGAGGCCCAGTACTTC. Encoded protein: CASSPRREAQYF.

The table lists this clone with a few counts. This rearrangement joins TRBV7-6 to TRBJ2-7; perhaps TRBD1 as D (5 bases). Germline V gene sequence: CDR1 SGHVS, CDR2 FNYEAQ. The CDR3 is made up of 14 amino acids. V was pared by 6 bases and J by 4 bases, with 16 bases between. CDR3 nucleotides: TGTGCCAGCAGTCCTAAAGGGCAGGGTTACGAGCAGTACTTC. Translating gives CASSPKGQGYEQYF. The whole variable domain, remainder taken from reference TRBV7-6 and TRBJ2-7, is GAGVSQSPRYKVTKRGQDVALRCDPISGHVSLYWYRQALGQGPEFLTYFNYEAQQDKSGLPNDRFSAERPEGSISTLTIQRTEQRDSAMYRCASSPKGQGYEQYFGPGTRLTVT.

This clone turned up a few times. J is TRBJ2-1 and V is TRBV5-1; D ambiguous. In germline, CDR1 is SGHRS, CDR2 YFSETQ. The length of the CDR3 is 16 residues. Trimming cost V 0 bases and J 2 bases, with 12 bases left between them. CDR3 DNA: TGCGCCAGCAGCTTGGCCGACCTAAGCACCTACAATGAGCAGTTCTTC. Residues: CASSLADLSTYNEQFF.

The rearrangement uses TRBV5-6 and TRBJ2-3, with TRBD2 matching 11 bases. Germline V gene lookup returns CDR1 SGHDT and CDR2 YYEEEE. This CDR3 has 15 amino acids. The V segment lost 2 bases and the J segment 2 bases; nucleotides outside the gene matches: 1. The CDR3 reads CASSFSGGATDTQYF. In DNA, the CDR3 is TGTGCCAGCAGCTTTAGCGGGGGGGCCACAGATACGCAGTATTTT.

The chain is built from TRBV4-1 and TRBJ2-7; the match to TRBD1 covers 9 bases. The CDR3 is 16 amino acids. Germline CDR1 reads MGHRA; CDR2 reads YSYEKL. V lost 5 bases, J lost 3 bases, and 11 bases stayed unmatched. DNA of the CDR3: TGCGCCAGCAGCGAATCGGCCGGGACAGGGTTCTACGAGCAGTACTTC. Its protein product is CASSESAGTGFYEQYF.

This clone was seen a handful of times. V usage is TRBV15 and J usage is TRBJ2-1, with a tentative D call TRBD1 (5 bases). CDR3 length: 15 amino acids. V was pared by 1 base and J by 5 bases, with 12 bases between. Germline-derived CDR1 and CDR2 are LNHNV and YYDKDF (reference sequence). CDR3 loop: CATSRVEAGNNEQFF. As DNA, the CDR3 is TGTGCCACCAGCAGAGTTGAGGCAGGGAACAATGAGCAGTTCTTC.

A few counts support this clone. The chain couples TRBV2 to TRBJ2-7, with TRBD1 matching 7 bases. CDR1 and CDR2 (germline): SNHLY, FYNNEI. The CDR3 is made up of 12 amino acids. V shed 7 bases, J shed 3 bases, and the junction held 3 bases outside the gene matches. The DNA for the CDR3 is TGTGCCAGCAAGACAGGGATCTACGAGCAGTACTTC. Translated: CASKTGIYEQYF.

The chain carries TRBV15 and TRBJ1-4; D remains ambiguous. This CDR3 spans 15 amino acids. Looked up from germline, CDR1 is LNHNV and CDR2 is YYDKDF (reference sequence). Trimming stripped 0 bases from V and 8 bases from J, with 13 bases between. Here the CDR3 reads CATSRDWEGNEKLFF. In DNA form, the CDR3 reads TGTGCCACCAGCAGAGATTGGGAAGGAAACGAAAAACTGTTTTTT.

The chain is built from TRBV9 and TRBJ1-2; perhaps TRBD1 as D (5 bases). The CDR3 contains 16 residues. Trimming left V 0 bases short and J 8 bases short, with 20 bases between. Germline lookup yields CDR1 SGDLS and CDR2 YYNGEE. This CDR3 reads CASSVAWKGSLRGYTF. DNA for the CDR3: TGTGCCAGCAGCGTAGCTTGGAAGGGGTCCCTCAGGGGCTACACCTTC.

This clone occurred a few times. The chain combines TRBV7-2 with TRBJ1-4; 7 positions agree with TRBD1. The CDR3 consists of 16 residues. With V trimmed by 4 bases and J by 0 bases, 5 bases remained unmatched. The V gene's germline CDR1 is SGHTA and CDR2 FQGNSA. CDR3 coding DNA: TGTGCCAGCAGCTCAAGACAGGGAGCAACTAATGAAAAACTGTTTTTT. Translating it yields CASSSRQGATNEKLFF.

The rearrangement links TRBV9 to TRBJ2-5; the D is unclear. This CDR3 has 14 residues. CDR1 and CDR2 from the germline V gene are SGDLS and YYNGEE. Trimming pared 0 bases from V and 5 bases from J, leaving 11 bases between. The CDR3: CASSVGTAGETQYF. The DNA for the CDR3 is TGTGCCAGCAGCGTAGGGACGGCCGGTGAGACCCAGTACTTC.

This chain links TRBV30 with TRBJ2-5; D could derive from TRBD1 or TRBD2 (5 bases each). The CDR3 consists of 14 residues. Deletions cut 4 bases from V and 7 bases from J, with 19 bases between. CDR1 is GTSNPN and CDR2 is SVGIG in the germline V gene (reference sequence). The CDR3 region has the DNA TGTGCCTGGACCACTAGGGGCATCTTGGGGACCCAGTACTTC. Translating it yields CAWTTRGILGTQYF.

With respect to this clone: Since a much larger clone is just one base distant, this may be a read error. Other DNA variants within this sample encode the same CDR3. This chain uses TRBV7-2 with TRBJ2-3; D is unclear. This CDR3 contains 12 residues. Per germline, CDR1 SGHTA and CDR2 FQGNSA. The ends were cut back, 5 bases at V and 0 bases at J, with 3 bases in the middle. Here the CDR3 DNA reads TGTGCCAGCAGCGTAAGCACAGATACGCAGTATTTT. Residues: CASSVSTDTQYF.

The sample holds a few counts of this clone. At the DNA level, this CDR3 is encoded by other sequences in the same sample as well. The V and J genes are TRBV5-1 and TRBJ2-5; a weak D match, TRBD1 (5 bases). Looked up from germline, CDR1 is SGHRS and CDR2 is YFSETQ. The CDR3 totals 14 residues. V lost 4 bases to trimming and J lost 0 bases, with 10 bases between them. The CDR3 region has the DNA TGCGCCAGCAGCCCCGGACAAAACCAAGAGACCCAGTACTTC. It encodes CASSPGQNQETQYF.

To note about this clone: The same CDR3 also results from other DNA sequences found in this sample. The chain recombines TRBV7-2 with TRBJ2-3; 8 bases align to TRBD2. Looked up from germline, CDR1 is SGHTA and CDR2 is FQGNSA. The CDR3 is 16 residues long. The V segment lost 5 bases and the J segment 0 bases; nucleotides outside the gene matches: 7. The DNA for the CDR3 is TGTGCCAGCAGCCTCAGAGCGGGGGATAGCACAGATACGCAGTATTTT. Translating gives CASSLRAGDSTDTQYF.

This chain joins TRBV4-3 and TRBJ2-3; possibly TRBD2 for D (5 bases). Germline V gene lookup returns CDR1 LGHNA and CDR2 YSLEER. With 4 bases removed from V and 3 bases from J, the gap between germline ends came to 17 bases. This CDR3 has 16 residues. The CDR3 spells CASSPGRGLRTDTQYF. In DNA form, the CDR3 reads TGCGCCAGCAGCCCCGGACGGGGTCTTCGGACAGATACGCAGTATTTT.

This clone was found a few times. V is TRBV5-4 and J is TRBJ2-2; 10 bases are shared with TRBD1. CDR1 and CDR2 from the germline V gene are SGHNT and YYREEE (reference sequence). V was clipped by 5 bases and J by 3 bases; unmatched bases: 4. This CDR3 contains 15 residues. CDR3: CASRRDRGDTGELFF. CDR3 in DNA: TGTGCCAGCAGGCGGGACAGGGGAGACACCGGGGAGCTGTTTTTT. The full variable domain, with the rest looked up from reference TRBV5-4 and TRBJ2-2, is ETGVTQSPTHLIKTRGQQVTLRCSSQSGHNTVSWYQQALGQGPQFIFQYYREEENGRGNFPPRFSGLQFPNYSSELNVNALELDDSALYLCASRRDRGDTGELFFGEGSRLTVL.

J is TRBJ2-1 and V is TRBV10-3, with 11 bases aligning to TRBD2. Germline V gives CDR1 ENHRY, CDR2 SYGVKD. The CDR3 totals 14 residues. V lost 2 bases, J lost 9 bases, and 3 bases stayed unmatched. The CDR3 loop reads CAISEASGGTEQFF. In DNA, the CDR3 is TGTGCCATCAGTGAGGCTAGCGGGGGGACTGAGCAGTTCTTC.

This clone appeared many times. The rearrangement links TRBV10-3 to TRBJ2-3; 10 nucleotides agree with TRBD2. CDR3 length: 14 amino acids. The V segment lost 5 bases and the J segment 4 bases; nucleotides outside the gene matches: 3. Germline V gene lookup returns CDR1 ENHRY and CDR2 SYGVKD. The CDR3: CAISPGTSADTQYF. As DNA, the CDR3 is TGTGCCATCAGTCCCGGGACTAGCGCAGATACGCAGTATTTT.

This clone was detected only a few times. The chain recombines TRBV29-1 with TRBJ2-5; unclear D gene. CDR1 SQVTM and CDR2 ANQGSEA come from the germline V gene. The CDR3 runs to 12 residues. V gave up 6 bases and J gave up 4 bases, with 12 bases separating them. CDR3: CSVPDFGETQYF. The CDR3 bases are TGCAGCGTCCCCGACTTCGGAGAGACCCAGTACTTC.

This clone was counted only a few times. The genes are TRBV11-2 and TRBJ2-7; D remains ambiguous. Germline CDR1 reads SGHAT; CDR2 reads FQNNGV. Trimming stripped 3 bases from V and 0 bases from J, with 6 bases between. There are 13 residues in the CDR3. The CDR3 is CASSFHASYEQYF. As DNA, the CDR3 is TGTGCCAGCAGCTTTCACGCCTCCTACGAGCAGTACTTC.